This entry lists 5 T cell receptor beta chains sequenced from one sample in a study of early T cells in non-severe SARS-CoV-2 infection. TCRdb redid the calling of the 5' RACE reads with MiXCR, one entry per CDR3 protein. The sample has about 31,000 distinct CDR3 sequences, roughly 6.6% seen once. This specimen consisted of whole blood, obtained at baseline. These receptors originate from an adult who was a healthcare worker with PCR-confirmed SARS-CoV-2 infection or an uninfected control (not recorded which).

V gene TRBV5-6 combines with J gene TRBJ2-7; D may correspond to TRBD1 or TRBD2 (5 bases each). V lost 0 bases and J lost 5, with 6 bases in between. CDR1 is SGHDT, CDR2 YYEEEE, per germline. The CDR3 is 12 amino acids. CDR3 nucleotide sequence: TGTGCCAGCAGCTTGGGAGGGGACGAGCAGTACGTC. It translates to CASSLGGDEQYV.

At least ten counts were recorded for this clonotype. V gene TRBV29-1 combines with J gene TRBJ2-2; 7 nucleotides match TRBD2. V shed 2 bases and J 2 bases; nucleotides not matched to a gene: 2. Germline V gene sequence: CDR1 SQVTM, CDR2 ANQGSEA. The CDR3 spans 14 residues. The chain's CDR3 is CSVELAANTGELFF. CDR3 nucleotide sequence: TGCAGCGTTGAACTAGCGGCAAACACCGGGGAGCTGTTTTTT.

This clonotype was detected only a few times. The chain uses TRBV7-2 and TRBJ2-3; no reliable D call. Trimming took 5 bases from V and 5 from J, leaving 8 bases between them. CDR3 length: 12 amino acids. Germline V gives CDR1 SGHTA, CDR2 FQGNSA. The CDR3 DNA reads as TGTGCCAGCAGCCCCCGTCTAGATACGCAGTATTTT. Translated: CASSPRLDTQYF.

This clonotype was seen a handful of times. V gene TRBV5-1 combines with J gene TRBJ2-7, with D maybe TRBD2 (6 bases). The V and J ends lost 0 bases and 2 bases respectively, with 9 bases between them. The V gene's germline CDR1 is SGHRS and CDR2 YFSETQ. There are 14 residues in the CDR3. The CDR3 sequence: CASSLAGGTYEQYV. DNA of the CDR3: TGCGCCAGCAGCTTGGCAGGCGGGACCTACGAGCAGTACGTC.

The table lists this clonotype with many counts. This rearrangement joins TRBV7-2 to TRBJ2-2; 10 positions match TRBD1. This CDR3 comprises 14 residues. The ends lost 5 bases at V and 4 bases at J; junction bases unmatched: 1. Germline CDR1 and CDR2: SGHTA and FQGNSA. CDR3: CASSRTGGTGELFF. CDR3 DNA sequence: TGTGCCAGCAGCCGGACAGGGGGCACCGGGGAGCTGTTTTTT.